The source of this T cell receptor beta chain is a study of pediatric ulcerative colitis. Some clones are missing from TCRdb's copy, which holds only in-frame ones; the method was immunoSEQ multiplex PCR. Here the sample spans 54,000 or so clones, about 89% being singletons. This clone appeared once. This CDR3 has 16 residues. Per the germline V gene, CDR1 is SGHAT and CDR2 is FQNNGV. Trimming cost V 5 bases and J 2 bases; bases outside gene matches: 8. Sequencing was carried out using blood. V usage is TRBV11-2 and J usage is TRBJ2-3, with 9 bases matching TRBD1. This clonotype originated in a boy between 10 and 17 years old who was a control in a study of pediatric ulcerative colitis. The CDR3 nucleotides read TGTGCCAGCAGCACAAGGACAGGGGATTTCACAGATACGCAGTATTTT. Residues: CASSTRTGDFTDTQYF.